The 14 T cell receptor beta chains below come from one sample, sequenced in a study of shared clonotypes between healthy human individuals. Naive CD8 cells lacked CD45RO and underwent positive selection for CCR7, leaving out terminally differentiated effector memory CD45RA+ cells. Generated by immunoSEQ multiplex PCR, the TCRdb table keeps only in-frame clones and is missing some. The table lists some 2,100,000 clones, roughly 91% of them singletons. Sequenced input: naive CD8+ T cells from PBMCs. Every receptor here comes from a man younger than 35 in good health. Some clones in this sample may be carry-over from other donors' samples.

The CDR3: CASSLLGQSNEQFF. CDR3 DNA: TGTGCCAGCAGCTTATTAGGACAGTCCAATGAGCAGTTCTTC. The chain links TRBV7-6 to TRBJ2-1; perhaps TRBD1 as D (6 bases). The CDR3 is 14 amino acids. The ends were cut back, 2 bases at V and 6 bases at J, with 11 bases in the middle. Germline V gene sequence: CDR1 SGHVS, CDR2 FNYEAQ.

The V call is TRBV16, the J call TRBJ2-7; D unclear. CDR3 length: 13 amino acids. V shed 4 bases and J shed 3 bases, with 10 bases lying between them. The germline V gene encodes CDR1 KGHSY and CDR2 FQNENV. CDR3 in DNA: TGTGCCAGCAGCCCCGAGGAGTTCTACGAGCAGTACTTC. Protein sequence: CASSPEEFYEQYF.

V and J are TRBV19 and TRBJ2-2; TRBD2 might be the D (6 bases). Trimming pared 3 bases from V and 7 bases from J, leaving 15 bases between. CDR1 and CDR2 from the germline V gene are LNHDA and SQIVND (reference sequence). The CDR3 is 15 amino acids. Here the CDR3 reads CASSISGGEVGELFF. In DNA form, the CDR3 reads TGTGCCAGTAGTATTTCCGGGGGAGAGGTCGGGGAGCTGTTTTTT. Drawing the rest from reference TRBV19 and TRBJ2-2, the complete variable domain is DGGITQSPKYLFRKEGQNVTLSCEQNLNHDAMYWYRQDPGQGLRLIYYSQIVNDFQKGDIAEGYSVSREKKESFPLTVTSAQKNPTAFYLCASSISGGEVGELFFGEGSRLTVL.

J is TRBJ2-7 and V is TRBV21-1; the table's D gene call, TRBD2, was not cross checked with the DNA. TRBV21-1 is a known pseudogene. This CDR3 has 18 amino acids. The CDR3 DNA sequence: TGTGCCAGCAGCAAAGCCACGGTGGAGTTCCCTAGCTCCTACGAGCAGTACTTC. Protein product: CASSKATVEFPSSYEQYF.

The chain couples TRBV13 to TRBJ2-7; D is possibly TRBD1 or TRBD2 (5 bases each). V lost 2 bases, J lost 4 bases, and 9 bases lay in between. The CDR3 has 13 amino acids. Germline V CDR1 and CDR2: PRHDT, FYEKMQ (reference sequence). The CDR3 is CASSLRGGYEQYF. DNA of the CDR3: TGTGCCAGCAGCTTAAGGGGCGGGTACGAGCAGTACTTC.

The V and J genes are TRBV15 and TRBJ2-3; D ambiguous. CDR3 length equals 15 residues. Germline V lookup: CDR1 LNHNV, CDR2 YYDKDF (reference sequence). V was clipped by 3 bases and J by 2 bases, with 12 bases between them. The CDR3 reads CATSSPRIPTDTQYF. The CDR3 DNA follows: TGTGCCACCAGCAGCCCCAGGATTCCCACAGATACGCAGTATTTT. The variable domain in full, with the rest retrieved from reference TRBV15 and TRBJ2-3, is DAMVIQNPRYQVTQFGKPVTLSCSQTLNHNVMYWYQQKSSQAPKLLFHYYDKDFNNEADTPDNFQSRRPNTSFCFLDIRSPGLGDTAMYLCATSSPRIPTDTQYFGPGTRLTVL.

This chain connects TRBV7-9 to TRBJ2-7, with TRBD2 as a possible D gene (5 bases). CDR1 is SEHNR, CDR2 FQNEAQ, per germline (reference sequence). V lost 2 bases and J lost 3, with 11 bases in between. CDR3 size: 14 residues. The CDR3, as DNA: TGTGCCAGCAGCTTACGAGGGCTCGGCTACGAGCAGTACTTC. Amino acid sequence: CASSLRGLGYEQYF.

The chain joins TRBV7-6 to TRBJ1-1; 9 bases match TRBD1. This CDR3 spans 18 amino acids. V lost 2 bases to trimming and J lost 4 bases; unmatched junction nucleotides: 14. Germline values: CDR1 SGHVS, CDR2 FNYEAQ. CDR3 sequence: CASSLRGQGKVRSTEAFF. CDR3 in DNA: TGTGCCAGCAGCTTACGAGGACAGGGGAAGGTTAGGAGCACTGAAGCTTTCTTT.

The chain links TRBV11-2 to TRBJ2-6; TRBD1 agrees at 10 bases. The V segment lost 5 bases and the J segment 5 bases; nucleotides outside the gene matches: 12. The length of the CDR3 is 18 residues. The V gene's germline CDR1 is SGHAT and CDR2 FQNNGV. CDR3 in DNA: TGTGCCAGCAGCCTAAGGGACAGGGGTCTTGGTCGGGCCAACGTCCTGACTTTC. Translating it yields CASSLRDRGLGRANVLTF.

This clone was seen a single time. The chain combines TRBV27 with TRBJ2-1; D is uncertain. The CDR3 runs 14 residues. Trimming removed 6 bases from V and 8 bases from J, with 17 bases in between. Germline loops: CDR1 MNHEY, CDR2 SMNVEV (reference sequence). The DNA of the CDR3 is TGTGCCAGCAGAGTTTTACAGTCGGGCGATGAGCAGTTCTTC. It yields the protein CASRVLQSGDEQFF.

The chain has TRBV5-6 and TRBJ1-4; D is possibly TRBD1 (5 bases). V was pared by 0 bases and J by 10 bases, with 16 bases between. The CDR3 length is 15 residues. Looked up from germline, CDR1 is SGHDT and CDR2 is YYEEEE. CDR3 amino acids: CASSLGSGDGAKLFF. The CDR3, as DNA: TGTGCCAGCAGCTTGGGGTCGGGGGATGGAGCAAAACTGTTTTTT.

This CDR3 is CASSQTSPDRDTGELFF. The DNA for the CDR3 is TGTGCCAGCAGCCAAACCTCCCCGGACAGGGACACCGGGGAGCTGTTTTTT. V usage is TRBV4-2 and J usage is TRBJ2-2; 8 bases map to TRBD1. Trimming removed 2 bases from V and 3 bases from J; junction bases left unmatched: 8. Germline V gene sequence: CDR1 LGHNA, CDR2 YNFKEQ. The CDR3 length is 17 residues.

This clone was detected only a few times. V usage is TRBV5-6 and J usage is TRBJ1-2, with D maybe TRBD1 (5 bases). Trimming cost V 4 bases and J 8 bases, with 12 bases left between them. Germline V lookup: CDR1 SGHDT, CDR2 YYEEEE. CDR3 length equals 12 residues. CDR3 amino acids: CASSLGRDGYTF. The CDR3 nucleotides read TGTGCCAGCAGCCTCGGGAGGGACGGCTACACCTTC.

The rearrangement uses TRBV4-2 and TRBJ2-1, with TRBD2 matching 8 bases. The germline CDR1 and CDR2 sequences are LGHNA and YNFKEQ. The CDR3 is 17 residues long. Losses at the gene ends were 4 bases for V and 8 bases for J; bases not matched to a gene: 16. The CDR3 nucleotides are TGTGCCAGCAGCCCGCGATCGGGACTAGAATCCGGGTATGAGCAGTTCTTC. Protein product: CASSPRSGLESGYEQFF.